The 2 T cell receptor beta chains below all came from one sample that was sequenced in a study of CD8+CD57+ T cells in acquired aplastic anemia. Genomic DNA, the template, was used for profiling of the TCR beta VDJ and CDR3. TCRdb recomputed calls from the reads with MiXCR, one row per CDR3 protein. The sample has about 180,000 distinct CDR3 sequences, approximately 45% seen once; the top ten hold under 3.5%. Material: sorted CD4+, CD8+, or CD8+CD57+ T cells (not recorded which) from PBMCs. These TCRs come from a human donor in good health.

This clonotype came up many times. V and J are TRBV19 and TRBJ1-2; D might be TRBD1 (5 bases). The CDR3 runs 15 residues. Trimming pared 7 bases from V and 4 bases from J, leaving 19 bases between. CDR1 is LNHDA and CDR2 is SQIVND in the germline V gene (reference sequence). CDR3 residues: CASTNPLRAGYGYTF. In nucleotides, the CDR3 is TGTGCCAGTACTAACCCTCTCAGGGCCGGCTATGGCTACACCTTC. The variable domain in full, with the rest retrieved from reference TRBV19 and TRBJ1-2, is DGGITQSPKYLFRKEGQNVTLSCEQNLNHDAMYWYRQDPGQGLRLIYYSQIVNDFQKGDIAEGYSVSREKKESFPLTVTSAQKNPTAFYLCASTNPLRAGYGYTFGSGTRLTVV.

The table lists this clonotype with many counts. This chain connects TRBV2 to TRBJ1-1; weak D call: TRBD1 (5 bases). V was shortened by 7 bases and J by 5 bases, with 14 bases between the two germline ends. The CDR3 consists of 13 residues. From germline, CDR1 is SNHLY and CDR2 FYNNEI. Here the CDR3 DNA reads TGTGCCAGCACCATGGGGGAGGGTACTGAAGCTTTCTTT. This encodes CASTMGEGTEAFF.